A single sample is the source of the 21 T cell receptor beta chains below, sequenced in a study of blood T cell repertoires in COVID-19. The protocol was immunoSEQ multiplex PCR, while the TCRdb copy is restricted to in-frame clones and leaves out a portion. Of approximately 50,000 clones listed, more than 75% were seen once; the top ten hold about 22%. The sample consisted of peripheral blood. The receptors were gathered from a woman of 80 years or more with acute or convalescent COVID-19.

The chain links TRBV3-1 (or the pseudogene TRBV3-2) to TRBJ2-1, with a weak D call TRBD1 (7 bases). CDR1 and CDR2 from the germline V gene are LGHDT and YNNKEL (reference sequence). This CDR3 has 13 amino acids. Trimming cost V 7 bases and J 6 bases, with 13 bases left between them. The CDR3: CASTAGQFNEQFF. Here the CDR3 DNA reads TGTGCCAGCACCGCGGGACAGTTCAATGAGCAGTTCTTC.

CDR3 DNA sequence: TGTGCCAGCAGCTCGAGAAGGGGGGGAACTAATGAAAAACTGTTTTTT. This sequence encodes CASSSRRGGTNEKLFF. This chain joins TRBV5-4 and TRBJ1-4, with D possibly TRBD1 on 6 matching bases. The V gene's germline CDR1 is SGHNT and CDR2 YYREEE (reference sequence). Trimming removed 3 bases from V and 1 base from J, with 13 bases in between. The CDR3 totals 16 residues.

This clone was detected a few times. This chain connects TRBV14 to TRBJ1-5, with TRBD1 identical over 11 bases. CDR3 length equals 16 residues. The V and J ends lost 1 base and 2 bases, in that order; junction bases with no gene match: 1. The germline V gene has CDR1 SGHDN and CDR2 FVKESK. CDR3 residues: CASSQGTGGRNQPQHF. The CDR3 DNA reads as TGTGCCAGCAGCCAAGGGACAGGGGGCCGCAATCAGCCCCAGCATTTT. The complete variable domain, with remaining parts taken from reference TRBV14 and TRBJ1-5, reads EAGVTQFPSHSVIEKGQTVTLRCDPISGHDNLYWYRRVMGKEIKFLLHFVKESKQDESGMPNNRFLAERTGGTYSTLKVQPAELEDSGVYFCASSQGTGGRNQPQHFGDGTRLSIL.

This chain connects TRBV5-1 to TRBJ1-5; 8 positions agree with TRBD1. CDR3 size: 15 residues. J was trimmed by 3 bases and V by 4 bases; bases with no gene match: 6. The germline V gene has CDR1 SGHRS and CDR2 YFSETQ. CDR3: CASSRRTGNNQPQHF. The CDR3 DNA reads as TGCGCCAGCAGCCGGAGGACAGGGAACAATCAGCCCCAGCATTTT. Looking up the rest from reference TRBV5-1 and TRBJ1-5 gives the full variable domain: KAGVTQTPRYLIKTRGQQVTLSCSPISGHRSVSWYQQTPGQGLQFLFEYFSETQRNKGNFPGRFSGRQFSNSRSEMNVSTLELGDSALYLCASSRRTGNNQPQHFGDGTRLSIL.

The chain links TRBV5-1 to TRBJ2-1; 8 bases fit TRBD2. Germline V lookup: CDR1 SGHRS, CDR2 YFSETQ. CDR3 size: 17 residues. J gave up 2 bases and V 0 bases, and 7 bases lay outside the gene matches. DNA of the CDR3: TGCGCCAGCAGCTTGGTTCCGGGGGGGCGAGCCTACAATGAGCAGTTCTTC. The encoded protein is CASSLVPGGRAYNEQFF.

The chain is built from TRBV19 and TRBJ2-7, with D possibly TRBD1 on 6 matching bases. CDR3 length equals 13 residues. The V and J ends lost 4 bases and 4 bases respectively, with 11 bases between them. The germline V gene has CDR1 LNHDA and CDR2 SQIVND (reference sequence). CDR3 in DNA: TGTGCCAGTAGTAACAATCAGGGGTACGAGCAGTACTTC. It specifies CASSNNQGYEQYF.

V is TRBV19 and J is TRBJ1-6; 8 positions agree with TRBD1. J lost 0 bases, V lost 5 bases, and 6 bases had no gene match. CDR1 and CDR2 from the germline V gene are LNHDA and SQIVND (reference sequence). This CDR3 spans 17 amino acids. CDR3 region: CASSSGQGSSYNSPLHF. The CDR3 DNA follows: TGTGCCAGTAGTTCCGGACAGGGTAGCTCCTATAATTCACCCCTCCACTTT.

The chain recombines TRBV7-9 with TRBJ1-1; 9 bases are a match to TRBD1. The ends lost 4 bases at V and 1 base at J; junction bases unmatched: 7. This CDR3 region has 16 residues. Germline-derived CDR1 and CDR2 are SEHNR and FQNEAQ (reference sequence). The CDR3 sequence: CASSSHPGQGNTEAFF. The CDR3 region has the DNA TGTGCCAGCAGCTCCCACCCGGGACAGGGGAACACTGAAGCTTTCTTT.

The rearrangement joins TRBV5-1 to TRBJ2-3; a weak D match, TRBD2 (6 bases). Germline V gene sequence: CDR1 SGHRS, CDR2 YFSETQ. The CDR3 totals 15 residues. V lost 6 bases and J 3 bases, leaving 17 bases between the germline ends. The CDR3 is CASNGGWPATDTQYF. CDR3 sequence (DNA): TGCGCCAGCAATGGGGGGTGGCCAGCAACAGATACGCAGTATTTT. Drawing the rest from reference TRBV5-1 and TRBJ2-3, the complete variable domain is KAGVTQTPRYLIKTRGQQVTLSCSPISGHRSVSWYQQTPGQGLQFLFEYFSETQRNKGNFPGRFSGRQFSNSRSEMNVSTLELGDSALYLCASNGGWPATDTQYFGPGTRLTVL.

The rearrangement uses TRBV18 and TRBJ2-2; D might be TRBD1 (7 bases). V lost 8 bases and J 0 bases, leaving 13 bases between the germline ends. The germline gives CDR1 KGHSH, CDR2 LQKENI. CDR3 size: 15 residues. CDR3 nucleotides: TGTGCCAGCAACCAGGGGGGACCGAACACCGGGGAGCTGTTTTTT. It specifies CASNQGGPNTGELFF.

This clone was counted a few times. This sequence joins TRBV6-6 and TRBJ2-7; 10 bases map to TRBD2. CDR1 is MNHNY and CDR2 is SVGAGI in the germline V gene (reference sequence). The CDR3 sequence is 14 residues long. The ends lost 5 bases at V and 2 bases at J; junction bases unmatched: 3. The DNA for the CDR3 is TGTGCCAGCAGTCGGACTAGCGGAGCCTACGAGCAGTACGTC. It codes for CASSRTSGAYEQYV.

This chain connects TRBV4-1 to TRBJ1-5; D is uncertain. Germline V gene sequence: CDR1 MGHRA, CDR2 YSYEKL. Trimming shortened V by 1 base and J by 3 bases, and 10 bases separated the two germline ends. CDR3 size: 15 residues. CDR3 protein: CASSQGSLDNQPQHF. CDR3 DNA sequence: TGCGCCAGCAGCCAAGGCTCGCTAGACAATCAGCCCCAGCATTTT.

The chain has TRBV2 and TRBJ1-4; no firm D call. V lost 8 bases to trimming and J lost 2 bases, with 12 bases between them. Germline lookup yields CDR1 SNHLY and CDR2 FYNNEI. This CDR3 is 14 amino acids long. The CDR3 bases are TGTGCCAGCGAGAGGGTTTCTACTAATGAAAAACTGTTTTTT. It codes for CASERVSTNEKLFF.

The chain recombines TRBV18 with TRBJ1-1; D is perhaps TRBD1 (5 bases). The CDR3 is 14 amino acids. Trimming stripped 3 bases from V and 4 bases from J, with 12 bases between. Per germline, CDR1 KGHSH and CDR2 LQKENI. The CDR3 bases are TGTGCCAGCTCACCGCAGGGTTTGGTCACTGAAGCTTTCTTT. Encoded protein: CASSPQGLVTEAFF.

The gene calls are TRBV18 and TRBJ1-5, with D perhaps TRBD1 (5 bases). V was pared by 6 bases and J by 4 bases, with 10 bases between. The CDR3 runs to 13 residues. CDR1 KGHSH and CDR2 LQKENI come from the germline V gene. The CDR3 DNA reads TGTGCCAGCTCCTTCGACAGTAATCAGCCCCAGCATTTT. This encodes CASSFDSNQPQHF. Looking up the rest from reference TRBV18 and TRBJ1-5 gives the full variable domain: NAGVMQNPRHLVRRRGQEARLRCSPMKGHSHVYWYRQLPEEGLKFMVYLQKENIIDESGMPKERFSAEFPKEGPSILRIQQVVRGDSAAYFCASSFDSNQPQHFGDGTRLSIL.

This sequence joins TRBV7-3 and TRBJ2-2; D gene ambiguous. Germline V CDR1 and CDR2: SGHTA, FQGTGA. V was clipped by 5 bases and J by 5 bases, with 15 bases between them. The CDR3 spans 15 residues. The CDR3 spells CASSPSQAQTGELFF. In DNA form, the CDR3 reads TGTGCCAGCAGCCCCAGCCAGGCTCAAACCGGGGAGCTGTTTTTT.

The CDR3 DNA is TGTGCCAGCAGTTACTCCGGGATCCCCAGTCAGCCCCAGCATTTT. Protein: CASSYSGIPSQPQHF. V gene TRBV6-5 combines with J gene TRBJ1-5; unclear D gene. Trimming cost V 0 bases and J 6 bases, with 12 bases left between them. Per the germline V gene, CDR1 is MNHEY and CDR2 is SVGAGI. The CDR3 extends over 15 amino acids.

The V gene is TRBV30, the J gene TRBJ1-5; TRBD1 might be the D (6 bases). The germline CDR1 and CDR2 sequences are GTSNPN and SVGIG (reference sequence). CDR3 length: 13 residues. Trimming shortened V by 0 bases and J by 6 bases, and 9 bases separated the two germline ends. The CDR3 region is CAWSVQGIQPQHF. The CDR3 coding sequence is TGTGCCTGGAGTGTGCAGGGGATTCAGCCCCAGCATTTT.

The gene calls are TRBV11-2 and TRBJ1-1, with 7 nucleotides matching TRBD1. J lost 6 bases, V lost 5 bases, and 6 bases had no gene match. CDR3 length: 13 residues. Germline CDR1 is SGHAT and CDR2 is FQNNGV. The CDR3 protein is CASSIDREAEAFF. The CDR3 coding sequence is TGTGCCAGCAGCATCGACAGGGAGGCTGAAGCTTTCTTT.

The chain couples TRBV28 to TRBJ1-1, with D possibly being TRBD1 (6 bases). Germline CDR1 reads MDHEN; CDR2 reads SYDVKM. The CDR3 is made up of 15 amino acids. With 5 bases removed from V and 0 bases from J, the gap between germline ends came to 13 bases. CDR3 nucleotides: TGTGCCAGCAGTGCCGGACAGTATCTGAACACTGAAGCTTTCTTT. This sequence encodes CASSAGQYLNTEAFF.

V and J are TRBV5-6 and TRBJ1-2; 8 bases line up with TRBD1. This CDR3 region has 14 residues. V was clipped by 5 bases and J by 3 bases; unmatched bases: 6. The germline V gene encodes CDR1 SGHDT and CDR2 YYEEEE. CDR3 loop: CASRAGGSDYGYTF. In DNA, the CDR3 is TGTGCCAGCAGAGCAGGGGGCTCGGACTATGGCTACACCTTC.